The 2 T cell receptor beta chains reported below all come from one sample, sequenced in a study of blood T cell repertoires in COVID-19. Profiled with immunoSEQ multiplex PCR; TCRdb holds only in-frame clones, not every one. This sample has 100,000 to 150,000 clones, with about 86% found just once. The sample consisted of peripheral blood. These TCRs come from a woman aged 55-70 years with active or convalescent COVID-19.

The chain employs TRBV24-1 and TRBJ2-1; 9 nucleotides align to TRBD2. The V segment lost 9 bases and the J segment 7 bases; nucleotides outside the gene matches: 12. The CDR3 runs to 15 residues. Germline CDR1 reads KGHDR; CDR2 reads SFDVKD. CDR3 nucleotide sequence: TGTGCCACCGGGGCCCCGGGTAGCGGGAGAAATGAGCAGTTCTTC. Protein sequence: CATGAPGSGRNEQFF.

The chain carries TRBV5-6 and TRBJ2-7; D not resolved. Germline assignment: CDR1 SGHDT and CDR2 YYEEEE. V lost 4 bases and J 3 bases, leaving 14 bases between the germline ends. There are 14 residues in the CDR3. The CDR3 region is CASSGRPGGYEQYF. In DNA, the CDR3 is TGTGCCAGCAGCGGAAGACCCGGCGGCTACGAGCAGTACTTC.